Shown below are 32 T cell receptor beta chains from a single sample sequenced in a study of beta chain features in type 1 diabetes. What was sequenced were expressed TCRB transcripts, since all of the isolated RNA had been reverse transcribed. Profiled with immunoSEQ multiplex PCR; TCRdb holds only in-frame clones, not every one. This sample has more than 300,000 clones; over 9% occur once, and the top ten carry around 0.66%. Broader study findings: In every one of the four CD4+ subsets, TCRB CDR3s were moderately but significantly shorter in Type 1 diabetes patients.

What these receptors recognize is not known. Sequencing was performed on central memory CD4+ T cells from blood. The receptors stem from a man younger than 45 with type 1 diabetes.

The V call is TRBV6-6, the J call TRBJ1-1; a weak D match, TRBD1 (6 bases). V lost 6 bases to trimming and J lost 0 bases, with 14 bases between them. The CDR3 has 15 residues. The germline V gene has CDR1 MNHNY and CDR2 SVGAGI (reference sequence). CDR3 sequence reads: CASRDPGAMNTEAFF. CDR3 bases: TGTGCCAGCAGGGATCCAGGGGCTATGAACACTGAAGCTTTCTTT.

V is TRBV6-5 and J is TRBJ2-1; weak D call: TRBD1 (6 bases). Germline V gene lookup returns CDR1 MNHEY and CDR2 SVGAGI. V dropped 2 bases and J dropped 5 bases, with 13 bases sitting between them. The CDR3 extends over 15 amino acids. CDR3 coding DNA: TGTGCCAGCAGTTACGGGCAGGGGAGAAACAATGAGCAGTTCTTC. This gives the protein CASSYGQGRNNEQFF.

This clone was picked up a small number of times. The chain couples TRBV4-3 to TRBJ2-7; D remains unclear. V gave up 0 bases and J gave up 4 bases, with 7 bases separating them. The length of the CDR3 is 13 residues. Germline CDR1 reads LGHNA; CDR2 reads YSLEER. The CDR3 sequence: CASSQEVSYEQYF. Written as DNA, the CDR3 is TGCGCCAGCAGCCAAGAAGTCTCATACGAGCAGTACTTC.

This clone was counted a few times. V usage is TRBV27 and J usage is TRBJ1-2; perhaps TRBD1 as D (6 bases). CDR1 MNHEY and CDR2 SMNVEV come from the germline V gene (reference sequence). V was cut by 8 bases and J by 5 bases, with 15 bases left in between. This CDR3 is built from 13 residues. This CDR3 is CASGPSGAYGYTF. Here the CDR3 DNA reads TGTGCCAGCGGACCCTCAGGGGCATATGGCTACACCTTC.

This sequence joins TRBV5-1 and TRBJ2-7; D is unresolved. This CDR3 is 12 amino acids long. V lost 0 bases and J 6 bases, leaving 7 bases between the germline ends. CDR1 SGHRS and CDR2 YFSETQ come from the germline V gene. The chain's CDR3 is CASSLGLGEQYF. Here the CDR3 DNA reads TGCGCCAGCAGCTTGGGGCTCGGCGAGCAGTACTTC.

The rearrangement joins TRBV18 to TRBJ1-2, with TRBD1 matching 8 bases. V was clipped by 3 bases and J by 0 bases; unmatched bases: 0. CDR3 size: 14 residues. In germline, CDR1 is KGHSH, CDR2 LQKENI. The CDR3, as DNA: TGTGCCAGCTCACCGGACAGGGCTAACTATGGCTACACCTTC. Its translation is CASSPDRANYGYTF.

This chain links TRBV5-5 with TRBJ2-2; D possibly corresponds to TRBD1 (5 bases). CDR1 SGHKS and CDR2 YYEKEE come from the germline V gene (reference sequence). The CDR3 runs 13 residues. Trimming cost V 4 bases and J 6 bases, with 10 bases left between them. The chain's CDR3 is CASSLRAAGELFF. The CDR3 nucleotides are TGTGCCAGCAGCCTCAGGGCGGCCGGGGAGCTGTTTTTT.

This clone was seen a few times. The chain recombines TRBV7-3 with TRBJ2-1, with 11 bases matching TRBD2. This CDR3 is 17 amino acids long. Trimming cost V 5 bases and J 0 bases; bases outside gene matches: 6. Per germline, CDR1 SGHTA and CDR2 FQGTGA. The DNA for the CDR3 is TGTGCCAGCAGCCTTAGCGGGAGGGACTTCTCCTACAATGAGCAGTTCTTC. This translates into CASSLSGRDFSYNEQFF.

This chain links TRBV18 with TRBJ2-5; possible D gene TRBD2, 5 bases. This CDR3 spans 13 amino acids. Deletions cut 6 bases from V and 4 bases from J, with 12 bases between. Germline lookup yields CDR1 KGHSH and CDR2 LQKENI. The CDR3 is CASSPDWGETQYF. CDR3 nucleotides: TGTGCCAGCTCTCCGGACTGGGGAGAGACCCAGTACTTC.

The chain employs TRBV27 and TRBJ2-5; 8 nucleotides align to TRBD2. Germline lookup yields CDR1 MNHEY and CDR2 SMNVEV (reference sequence). V gave up 11 bases and J gave up 0 bases; unmatched junction bases: 11. The length of the CDR3 is 15 residues. CDR3: CARGLALRYQETQYF. CDR3 sequence (DNA): TGTGCCCGAGGACTAGCCCTAAGGTACCAAGAGACCCAGTACTTC.

This clone was recorded a few times. Different DNA sequences within this sample yield the same CDR3. This rearrangement joins TRBV7-2 to TRBJ2-3; 9 bases are a match to TRBD2. This CDR3 comprises 14 residues. Germline lookup yields CDR1 SGHTA and CDR2 FQGNSA. With V trimmed by 5 bases and J by 5 bases, 5 bases remained unmatched. The CDR3 coding sequence is TGTGCCAGCAGCCTGGGTAGCGGGAGAGATACGCAGTATTTT. It encodes CASSLGSGRDTQYF.

This clone was detected only a few times. V is TRBV4-1 and J is TRBJ1-3, with D uncertain. Trimming removed 1 base at V and 2 bases at J, with 9 bases between. The CDR3 extends over 15 amino acids. From germline, CDR1 is MGHRA and CDR2 YSYEKL. DNA for the CDR3: TGCGCCAGCAGCCAAGCCGGAAACGCTGGAAACACCATATATTTT. It translates to CASSQAGNAGNTIYF.

Only a few counts were recorded for this clone. V usage is TRBV10-3 and J usage is TRBJ2-5; 8 bases are shared with TRBD1. The length of the CDR3 is 14 residues. Losses at the gene ends were 10 bases for V and 0 bases for J; bases not matched to a gene: 7. From germline, CDR1 is ENHRY and CDR2 SYGVKD. CDR3: CASSLTGDQETQYF. The CDR3 DNA reads TGTGCCAGCAGCCTGACAGGGGACCAAGAGACCCAGTACTTC.

The chain recombines TRBV6-6 with TRBJ2-1, with D possibly being TRBD2 (5 bases). This CDR3 has 13 residues. V lost 7 bases and J lost 2, with 9 bases in between. The germline gives CDR1 MNHNY, CDR2 SVGAGI (reference sequence). CDR3 coding DNA: TGTGCCAGCATGAGGGTAGCCTACAATGAGCAGTTCTTC. Translation gives CASMRVAYNEQFF.

This clone has a handful of counts. V gene TRBV28 combines with J gene TRBJ2-2, with D hard to call. CDR3 length equals 15 residues. Germline V gene sequence: CDR1 MDHEN, CDR2 SYDVKM. V shed 5 bases and J shed 6 bases, with 16 bases lying between them. CDR3 sequence reads: CASSPWEQSSGELFF. In nucleotides, the CDR3 is TGTGCCAGCAGTCCATGGGAACAGTCCTCCGGGGAGCTGTTTTTT.

The rearrangement joins TRBV4-1 to TRBJ2-3, with D possibly TRBD2 on 5 matching bases. The V and J ends lost 0 bases and 0 bases respectively, with 19 bases between them. The CDR3 length is 19 residues. CDR1 and CDR2 from the germline V gene are MGHRA and YSYEKL. The CDR3 spells CASSQDSSSATTSTDTQYF. CDR3 sequence (DNA): TGCGCCAGCAGCCAAGACTCCTCTTCCGCGACTACTAGCACAGATACGCAGTATTTT.

This sequence joins TRBV7-3 and TRBJ2-1, with 7 bases aligning to TRBD2. This CDR3 is 15 amino acids long. Looked up from germline, CDR1 is SGHTA and CDR2 is FQGTGA. The J segment lost 3 bases and the V segment lost 3 bases, leaving 5 bases of the junction unmatched. CDR3 in amino acids: CASSLQRDIYNEQFF. DNA for the CDR3: TGTGCCAGCAGCTTGCAGCGGGATATCTACAATGAGCAGTTCTTC. Looking up the rest from reference TRBV7-3 and TRBJ2-1 gives the full variable domain: GAGVSQTPSNKVTEKGKYVELRCDPISGHTALYWYRQSLGQGPEFLIYFQGTGAADDSGLPNDRFFAVRPEGSVSTLKIQRTERGDSAVYLCASSLQRDIYNEQFFGPGTRLTVL.

The chain joins TRBV7-9 to TRBJ1-1; D not certain. In germline, CDR1 is SEHNR, CDR2 FQNEAQ (reference sequence). The V and J ends lost 3 bases and 1 base respectively, with 12 bases between them. This CDR3 is built from 15 residues. In DNA, the CDR3 is TGTGCCAGCAGCTTGGACGGACTCTCGAACACTGAAGCTTTCTTT. Translating it yields CASSLDGLSNTEAFF.

This clone has a handful of counts. The chain couples TRBV7-9 to TRBJ1-1; D possibly corresponds to TRBD1 (6 bases). Germline V gives CDR1 SEHNR, CDR2 FQNEAQ (reference sequence). V was pared by 5 bases and J by 3 bases, with 16 bases between. This CDR3 region has 15 residues. CDR3 in amino acids: CASSIQGGMDTEAFF. Here the CDR3 DNA reads TGTGCCAGCAGCATACAGGGAGGGATGGACACTGAAGCTTTCTTT. The whole variable domain, remainder taken from reference TRBV7-9 and TRBJ1-1, is DTGVSQNPRHKITKRGQNVTFRCDPISEHNRLYWYRQTLGQGPEFLTYFQNEAQLEKSRLLSDRFSAERPKGSFSTLEIQRTEQGDSAMYLCASSIQGGMDTEAFFGQGTRLTVV.

This chain joins TRBV28 and TRBJ2-7; D call uncertain. Germline loops: CDR1 MDHEN, CDR2 SYDVKM. CDR3 length equals 12 residues. V dropped 3 bases and J dropped 0 bases, with 3 bases sitting between them. The CDR3 is CASSFSSYEQYF. In DNA, the CDR3 is TGTGCCAGCAGTTTCAGCTCCTACGAGCAGTACTTC.

The rearrangement joins TRBV11-1 to TRBJ2-2, with D possibly TRBD1 on 6 matching bases. Trimming stripped 5 bases from V and 6 bases from J, with 13 bases between. CDR3 length: 14 amino acids. Germline V CDR1 and CDR2: SGHAT, FQDESV (reference sequence). DNA of the CDR3: TGTGCCAGCAGCCGCAACAGGGACCCCGGGGAGCTGTTTTTT. Protein sequence: CASSRNRDPGELFF. Together with reference TRBV11-1 and TRBJ2-2, the CDR3 gives the full variable domain: EAEVAQSPRYKITEKSQAVAFWCDPISGHATLYWYRQILGQGPELLVQFQDESVVDDSQLPKDRFSAERLKGVDSTLKIQPAELGDSAMYLCASSRNRDPGELFFGEGSRLTVL.

The chain has TRBV28 and TRBJ1-2; unclear D gene. Trimming removed 3 bases at V and 6 bases at J, with 5 bases between. The CDR3 loop spans 11 amino acids. CDR1 MDHEN and CDR2 SYDVKM come from the germline V gene. CDR3 residues: CASSFRDGYTF. The CDR3 region has the DNA TGTGCCAGCAGTTTTAGGGATGGCTACACCTTC.

The DNA of the CDR3 is TGTGCCAGCAGTTCTGGACAGGGAGAGACCCAGTACTTC. Translated: CASSSGQGETQYF. The genes are TRBV2 and TRBJ2-5, with 8 bases that match TRBD1. This CDR3 is 13 amino acids long. Losses at the gene ends were 5 bases for V and 4 bases for J; bases not matched to a gene: 3. In germline, CDR1 is SNHLY, CDR2 FYNNEI.

This clone was seen more than once but under ten times. The J gene is TRBJ1-2, the V gene TRBV7-2; D not resolved. The germline V and J ends were trimmed by 2 bases and 2 bases, with 12 bases remaining between them. The CDR3 has 15 amino acids. Germline CDR1 SGHTA, CDR2 FQGNSA. The CDR3 sequence: CASSLIVVLNYGYTF. The CDR3 DNA sequence: TGTGCCAGCAGCTTAATTGTAGTACTGAACTATGGCTACACCTTC.

For the CDR3, the DNA is TGTGCCAGCAGCTTAGATCGAAACGCGGGAGGCTACACCTTC. This gives the protein CASSLDRNAGGYTF. This chain uses TRBV7-2 with TRBJ1-2; D is uncertain. Between the trimmed V and J ends, which lost 1 base and 8 bases, there was a span of 14 bases. CDR1 and CDR2 (germline): SGHTA, FQGNSA. The CDR3 contains 14 residues.

The chain has TRBV29-1 and TRBJ1-2; D is possibly TRBD1 (6 bases). The V and J ends lost 5 bases and 2 bases respectively, with 12 bases between them. This CDR3 spans 13 amino acids. Germline CDR1 SQVTM, CDR2 ANQGSEA. The CDR3 DNA is TGCAGCGTTTCCGCCACAGGGAACTATGGCTACACCTTC. As protein: CSVSATGNYGYTF.

The rearrangement joins TRBV7-2 to TRBJ1-5; D remains ambiguous. V shed 3 bases and J shed 4 bases, with 4 bases lying between them. The CDR3 contains 12 residues. Germline loops: CDR1 SGHTA, CDR2 FQGNSA. DNA of the CDR3: TGTGCCAGCAGCTTCGTGAATCAGCCCCAGCATTTT. Protein product: CASSFVNQPQHF.

Details on this clone: Only one base separates this from a far larger clonotype, so it likely reflects a read error. The chain links TRBV5-6 to TRBJ1-2, with D hard to call. The CDR3 contains 14 residues. With 0 bases removed from V and 4 bases from J, the gap between germline ends came to 10 bases. The germline V gene encodes CDR1 SGHDT and CDR2 YYEEEE. Here the CDR3 DNA reads TGTGCCAGCAGCTTGGGAGCCGCTGGCTATGGCTACACCTTC. Its protein is CASSLGAAGYGYTF.

V usage is TRBV6-1 and J usage is TRBJ2-1; D remains unclear. This CDR3 region has 11 residues. Trimming removed 6 bases from V and 5 bases from J, with 5 bases in between. CDR1 and CDR2 from the germline V gene are MNHNS and SASEGT. CDR3 loop: CASSRHNEQFF. The CDR3 DNA reads TGTGCCAGCAGCCGTCACAATGAGCAGTTCTTC.

This clone was found many times. V usage is TRBV7-9 and J usage is TRBJ2-3; possible D gene TRBD2, 6 bases. Germline V CDR1 and CDR2: SEHNR, FQNEAQ (reference sequence). V was cut by 3 bases and J by 4 bases, with 11 bases left in between. CDR3 length: 14 amino acids. The chain's CDR3 is CASSFRASADTQYF. In DNA form, the CDR3 reads TGTGCCAGCAGCTTCAGGGCTAGCGCAGATACGCAGTATTTT.

Points on this clone: As the CDR3 is not closed by the conserved phenylalanine or tryptophan, this likely results from a read error. The gene calls are TRBV28 and TRBJ2-7; no definite D call. The V gene lost 5 bases and the J gene lost 0 bases, with 14 bases spanning the gap. Germline CDR1 MDHEN, CDR2 SYDVKM. There are 15 residues in the CDR3. In nucleotides, the CDR3 is TGTGCCAGCAGTCCCGCCGGCCTTAGCTCCTACGAGCAGTACCTC. Translation gives CASSPAGLSSYEQYL.

There are a few counts of this clone. The V and J genes are TRBV4-2 and TRBJ2-7, with 7 nucleotides matching TRBD2. Germline values: CDR1 LGHNA, CDR2 YNFKEQ. CDR3 size: 15 residues. With V trimmed by 2 bases and J by 2 bases, 6 bases remained unmatched. The CDR3 reads CASSQKLALAYEQYF. In DNA form, the CDR3 reads TGTGCCAGCAGCCAAAAACTAGCGCTAGCCTACGAGCAGTACTTC.